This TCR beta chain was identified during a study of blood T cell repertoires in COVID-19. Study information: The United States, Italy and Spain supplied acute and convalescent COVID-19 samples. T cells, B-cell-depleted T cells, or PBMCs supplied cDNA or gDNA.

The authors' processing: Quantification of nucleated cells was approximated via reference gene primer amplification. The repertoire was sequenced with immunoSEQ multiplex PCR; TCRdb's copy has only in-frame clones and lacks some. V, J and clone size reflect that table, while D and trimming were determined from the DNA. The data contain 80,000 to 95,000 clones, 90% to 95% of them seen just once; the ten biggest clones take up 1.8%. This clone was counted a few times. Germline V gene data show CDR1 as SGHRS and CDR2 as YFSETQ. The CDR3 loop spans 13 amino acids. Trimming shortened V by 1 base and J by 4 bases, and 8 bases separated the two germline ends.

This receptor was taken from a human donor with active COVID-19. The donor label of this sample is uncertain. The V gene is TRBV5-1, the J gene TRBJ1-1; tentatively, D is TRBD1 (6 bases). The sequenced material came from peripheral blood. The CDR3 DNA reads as TGCGCCAGCAGCTTGACAGGGCCCACTGAAGCTTTCTTT. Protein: CASSLTGPTEAFF.